The entry that follows covers one T cell receptor (beta chain) sequence. The entry originates in a study of T cells in Graves' hyperthyroidism and ophthalmopathy. From RNA transcripts, TCR beta CDR3 regions were amplified. A first-round RT-PCR of the TCR CDR3 used the HTBI primer set. TCRdb re-analysed the multiplex PCR reads in MiXCR, keeping a single row per CDR3 protein. The sample includes roughly 250,000 distinct CDR3 sequences, just over 14% of them seen just once. The germline V gene encodes CDR1 MNHEY and CDR2 SMNVEV (reference sequence). This CDR3 is built from 14 residues. Trimming shortened V by 2 bases and J by 15 bases, and 20 bases separated the two germline ends.

Sample: blood. V gene TRBV27 combines with J gene TRBJ2-1; unclear D gene. This TCR came from a middle-aged woman with Graves' hyperthyroidism that later progressed to Graves' ophthalmopathy. CDR3 residues: CASSLNNPPGKSFF. The CDR3 DNA reads as TGTGCCAGCAGTTTAAACAACCCACCGGGCAAGTCGTTCTTC.